This passage covers 5 T cell receptor beta chains from one sample sequenced in a study of OX40 agonist ivuxolimab in advanced cancers. Data came from immunoSEQ multiplex PCR; TCRdb stores just in-frame clones and leaves some out. The sample holds about 80,000 clones; approximately 85% are singletons and the top ten take approximately 5%. The sequenced sample was CD4+ or CD8+ T cells sorted from blood, obtained in a trial of the OX40 agonist ivuxolimab. These receptors originate from an adult with an advanced solid tumor such as melanoma, head and neck, liver or kidney cancer.

V gene TRBV7-7 combines with J gene TRBJ2-3, with D possibly being TRBD2 (5 bases). The CDR3 totals 15 residues. The germline V and J ends were trimmed by 5 bases and 3 bases, with 15 bases remaining between them. CDR1 is SSHAT, CDR2 FNYEAQ, per germline (reference sequence). The CDR3 bases are TGTGCCAGCAGCATGACCACGGGGAGTACAGATACGCAGTATTTT. It is translated as CASSMTTGSTDTQYF.

This clone was detected only once. The gene calls are TRBV6-1 and TRBJ1-6; no firm D call. CDR1 and CDR2 (germline): MNHNS, SASEGT. Trimming removed 4 bases from V and 0 bases from J, with 16 bases in between. The length of the CDR3 is 18 residues. The CDR3 reads CASSGIEGPSSYNSPLHF. Written as DNA, the CDR3 is TGTGCCAGCAGTGGTATAGAGGGCCCTAGCTCCTATAATTCACCCCTCCACTTT.

This chain joins TRBV11-2 and TRBJ2-7, with D maybe TRBD1 (5 bases). Trimming pared 1 base from V and 5 bases from J, leaving 12 bases between. This CDR3 region has 14 residues. Germline V lookup: CDR1 SGHAT, CDR2 FQNNGV. CDR3 in amino acids: CASSLVRRVNEQYF. The CDR3 bases are TGTGCCAGCAGCTTAGTTCGCAGGGTAAACGAGCAGTACTTC.

V is TRBV5-4 and J is TRBJ1-4; perhaps TRBD1 as D (6 bases). Trimming removed 4 bases from V and 8 bases from J, with 18 bases in between. In germline, CDR1 is SGHNT, CDR2 YYREEE (reference sequence). CDR3 length: 15 amino acids. Written as DNA, the CDR3 is TGTGCCAGCAGCGTGCGCCAGGGGAGGGAGGAAAAACTGTTTTTT. It yields the protein CASSVRQGREEKLFF.

Only one count was recorded for this clone. The chain uses TRBV21-1 and TRBJ1-1; the tabulated D call, TRBD1, remains unverified against the DNA. TRBV21-1 is a recognized pseudogene. CDR3 size: 15 residues. CDR3 DNA sequence: TGTGCCAGCAGCCGTACAGGGGCTTTGAACACTGAAGCTTTCTTT. Amino acid sequence: CASSRTGALNTEAFF.